The 10 T cell receptor beta chains reported below all come from one sample, sequenced in a study of T cell responses to AZD1222 COVID-19 vaccine. Clones were sequenced by immunoSEQ multiplex PCR, and TCRdb holds only the in-frame ones, with some missing. The sample has 100,000 to 150,000 clones; more than 80% are singletons. The sequenced sample was peripheral blood, obtained on day 0 of AZD1222 vaccination. These receptors were collected from an adult in good health.

The rearrangement joins TRBV3-1 (or the pseudogene TRBV3-2) to TRBJ2-3, with 10 bases fitting TRBD2. The CDR3 loop spans 20 amino acids. V was clipped by 5 bases and J by 2 bases; unmatched bases: 19. Germline lookup yields CDR1 LGHDT and CDR2 YNNKEL (reference sequence). The CDR3 here is CASSSAPGLANPLPTDTQYF. CDR3 nucleotide sequence: TGTGCCAGCAGCAGCGCTCCGGGACTAGCGAATCCCCTCCCCACAGATACGCAGTATTTT.

V is TRBV11-2 and J is TRBJ1-1; a weak D match, TRBD1 (6 bases). The ends were cut back, 4 bases at V and 10 bases at J, with 25 bases in the middle. The CDR3 has 16 residues. The germline V gene encodes CDR1 SGHAT and CDR2 FQNNGV. Here the CDR3 DNA reads TGTGCCAGCAGCTCCCGGGACACACAGACAACGCTGGTAGCTTTCTTT. Translating it yields CASSSRDTQTTLVAFF.

This clone was detected once. V is TRBV7-2 and J is TRBJ2-1, with D unresolved. Looked up from germline, CDR1 is SGHTA and CDR2 is FQGNSA. Trimming pared 8 bases from V and 5 bases from J, leaving 22 bases between. The CDR3 runs to 16 residues. DNA for the CDR3: TGTGCCAGCTGTTCGGGTAGACAATTCCAAAACAATGAGCAGTTCTTC. This translates into CASCSGRQFQNNEQFF.

This clone occurred once. This chain links TRBV5-6 with TRBJ1-1; D is perhaps TRBD1 (6 bases). CDR1 and CDR2 (germline): SGHDT, YYEEEE. This CDR3 spans 15 amino acids. Deletions cut 4 bases from V and 1 base from J, with 14 bases between. The CDR3 sequence is CASSPMDRENTEAFF. The CDR3 nucleotides are TGTGCCAGCAGCCCGATGGACAGAGAGAACACTGAAGCTTTCTTT. The variable domain in full, completed from reference TRBV5-6 and TRBJ1-1, reads DAGVTQSPTHLIKTRGQQVTLRCSPKSGHDTVSWYQQALGQGPQFIFQYYEEEERQRGNFPDRFSGHQFPNYSSELNVNALLLGDSALYLCASSPMDRENTEAFFGQGTRLTVV.

The J gene is TRBJ2-3, the V gene TRBV20-1; TRBD1 or TRBD2 may be the D gene (6 bases each). Trimming cost V 3 bases and J 1 base, with 11 bases left between them. The germline gives CDR1 DFQATT, CDR2 SNEGSKA (reference sequence). The CDR3 length is 14 residues. The CDR3 DNA is TGCAGTGCTAGTAGGGGGGCCGGCACAGATACGCAGTATTTT. Translation: CSASRGAGTDTQYF.

J is TRBJ2-3 and V is TRBV7-2, with TRBD1 matching over 10 bases. Trimming removed 6 bases from V and 3 bases from J; junction bases left unmatched: 6. Germline CDR1 and CDR2: SGHTA and FQGNSA. The CDR3 covers 15 residues. In DNA, the CDR3 is TGTGCCAGCAGACCCCCGGGACAGGGGACAGATACGCAGTATTTT. Protein sequence: CASRPPGQGTDTQYF.

The chain uses TRBV10-1 and TRBJ1-1; no reliable D call. CDR1 and CDR2 from the germline V gene are WNHNN and SYGVQD (reference sequence). Trimming left V 5 bases short and J 3 bases short, with 16 bases between. The CDR3 contains 15 residues. The CDR3 DNA follows: TGCGCCAGCAGTCCGAACCGACGAACGTACACTGAAGCTTTCTTT. The encoded protein is CASSPNRRTYTEAFF.

The chain links TRBV3-1 (or the pseudogene TRBV3-2) to TRBJ2-7; 8 bases agree with TRBD1. V was pared by 1 base and J by 9 bases, with 8 bases of the junction left unmatched. Germline V CDR1 and CDR2: LGHDT, YNNKEL (reference sequence). CDR3 length: 14 residues. The CDR3 bases are TGTGCCAGCAGCCAAGCGGGACAGGCTACGGGGCAGTACTTC. Translated: CASSQAGQATGQYF.

The gene calls are TRBV27 and TRBJ1-6; D is unclear. This CDR3 is built from 14 residues. Germline loops: CDR1 MNHEY, CDR2 SMNVEV (reference sequence). V lost 6 bases to trimming and J lost 7 bases, with 13 bases between them. The CDR3 coding sequence is TGTGCCAGCAGCCCGCTGGCACCAAATTCACCCCTCCACTTT. Translated, it gives CASSPLAPNSPLHF.

This chain connects TRBV4-1 to TRBJ1-3, with unresolved D. V was trimmed by 4 bases and J by 4 bases, leaving 14 bases between them. The CDR3 runs 15 residues. CDR1 MGHRA and CDR2 YSYEKL come from the germline V gene. The CDR3 region is CASSLSTSGGNTIYF. Here the CDR3 DNA reads TGCGCCAGCAGCCTTTCAACCAGCGGAGGAAACACCATATATTTT.